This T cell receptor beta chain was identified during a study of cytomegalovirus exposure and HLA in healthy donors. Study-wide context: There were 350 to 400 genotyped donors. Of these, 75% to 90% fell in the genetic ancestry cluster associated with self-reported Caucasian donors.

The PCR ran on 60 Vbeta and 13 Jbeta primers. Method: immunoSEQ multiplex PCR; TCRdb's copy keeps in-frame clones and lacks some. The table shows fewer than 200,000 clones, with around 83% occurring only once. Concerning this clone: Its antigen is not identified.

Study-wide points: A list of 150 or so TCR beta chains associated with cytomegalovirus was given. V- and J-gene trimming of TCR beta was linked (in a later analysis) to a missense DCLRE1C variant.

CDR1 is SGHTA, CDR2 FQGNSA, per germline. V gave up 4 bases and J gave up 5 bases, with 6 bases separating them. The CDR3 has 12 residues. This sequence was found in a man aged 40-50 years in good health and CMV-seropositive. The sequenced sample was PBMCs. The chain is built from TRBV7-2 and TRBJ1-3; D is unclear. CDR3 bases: TGTGCCAGCAGCTCTCTAAGAAACACCATATATTTT. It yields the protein CASSSLRNTIYF.